Below, 18 T cell receptor beta chains from the same sample are listed, as sequenced in a study of blood T cell repertoires in COVID-19 (dated by TCRdb to about 2020). Receptors were amplified or captured by the immunoSEQ multiplex PCR assay. TCRdb holds this immuneACCESS table with in-frame rearrangements only. Some clones are missing; in checked studies, unresolved V genes explain under half, and the rest has no known cause. The sample records about 150,000 clones, around 87% of which are singletons. Approximately 0.5% of the sample is in the top ten clones. Sequenced sample: peripheral blood. These receptor sequences come from a man in his fifties or sixties with COVID-19, enrolled during active disease.

This clone was seen a few times. The V and J genes are TRBV4-1 and TRBJ2-2; 10 bases line up with TRBD1. The CDR3 is made up of 16 amino acids. The germline V gene has CDR1 MGHRA and CDR2 YSYEKL. With 4 bases clipped from V and 5 bases from J, the junction kept 7 bases outside the gene matches. CDR3 sequence: CASSPLGQGVTGELFF. CDR3 coding DNA: TGCGCCAGCAGCCCACTAGGACAGGGGGTGACCGGGGAGCTGTTTTTT.

The genes are TRBV27 and TRBJ1-5, with 8 bases lining up with TRBD1. CDR3 length: 15 residues. Germline-derived CDR1 and CDR2 are MNHEY and SMNVEV (reference sequence). V trimming: 5 bases; J trimming: 1 base; junction bases outside the gene matches: 4. CDR3 loop: CASSPRGLSNQPQHF. Here the CDR3 DNA reads TGTGCCAGCAGTCCCAGGGGGCTAAGCAATCAGCCCCAGCATTTT.

This clone showed up just a few times. This rearrangement joins TRBV7-2 to TRBJ2-7, with D possibly TRBD1 on 7 matching bases. CDR1 SGHTA and CDR2 FQGNSA come from the germline V gene. The CDR3 consists of 14 residues. Trimming shortened V by 5 bases and J by 6 bases, and 17 bases separated the two germline ends. The CDR3 sequence is CASSMVQGGVEQYF. In DNA, the CDR3 is TGTGCCAGCAGCATGGTGCAGGGGGGAGTCGAGCAGTACTTC. Drawing the rest from reference TRBV7-2 and TRBJ2-7, the complete variable domain is GAGVSQSPSNKVTEKGKDVELRCDPISGHTALYWYRQSLGQGLEFLIYFQGNSAPDKSGLPSDRFSAERTGGSVSTLTIQRTQQEDSAVYLCASSMVQGGVEQYFGPGTRLTVT.

This chain joins TRBV2 and TRBJ1-5, with 9 bases fitting TRBD1. Germline V gene sequence: CDR1 SNHLY, CDR2 FYNNEI. After removal of 6 bases from V and 5 bases from J, the junction contained 8 bases not matched to a gene. The CDR3 totals 15 residues. The DNA of the CDR3 is TGTGCCAGCAGAGCTTCGACAGGGGGTCATCAGCCCCAGCATTTT. As protein: CASRASTGGHQPQHF.

CDR3 protein: CATSDYRDIKEKLFF. The CDR3 bases are TGTGCCACCAGTGATTACCGGGACATAAAGGAAAAACTGTTTTTT. The chain is built from TRBV24-1 and TRBJ1-4, with D possibly being TRBD1 (6 bases). This CDR3 spans 15 amino acids. Germline CDR1 reads KGHDR; CDR2 reads SFDVKD. The V and J ends lost 2 bases and 8 bases respectively, with 14 bases between them.

The genes are TRBV7-2 and TRBJ1-5; weak D call: TRBD1 (6 bases). This CDR3 spans 14 amino acids. Trimming pared 5 bases from V and 1 base from J, leaving 9 bases between. Germline assignment: CDR1 SGHTA and CDR2 FQGNSA. CDR3 loop: CASSRDRSNQPQHF. The CDR3 coding sequence is TGTGCCAGCAGCCGCGACAGGAGCAATCAGCCCCAGCATTTT.

The chain links TRBV6-5 to TRBJ2-7, with TRBD2 matching 10 bases. There are 15 residues in the CDR3. Germline assignment: CDR1 MNHEY and CDR2 SVGAGI. Trimming removed 6 bases from V and 1 base from J; junction bases left unmatched: 6. The CDR3: CASSSRTSGSYEQYF. CDR3 sequence (DNA): TGTGCCAGCAGCTCCCGGACTAGCGGATCCTACGAGCAGTACTTC.

The chain combines TRBV6-5 with TRBJ1-1; 9 bases agree with TRBD1. The V segment lost 6 bases and the J segment 2 bases; nucleotides outside the gene matches: 7. The CDR3 consists of 15 residues. The germline V gene has CDR1 MNHEY and CDR2 SVGAGI. The CDR3 is CASSSDRGTNTEAFF. CDR3 nucleotide sequence: TGTGCCAGCAGCTCGGACAGGGGTACAAACACTGAAGCTTTCTTT.

This clone was seen a few times. The V call is TRBV3-1 (or the pseudogene TRBV3-2), the J call TRBJ2-3; TRBD2 matches 8 bases. The V gene's germline CDR1 is LGHDT and CDR2 YNNKEL (reference sequence). The CDR3 sequence is 17 residues long. The J segment lost 2 bases and the V segment lost 0 bases, leaving 7 bases of the junction unmatched. The CDR3 reads CASSQDHLAGFTDTQYF. DNA of the CDR3: TGTGCCAGCAGCCAAGATCACCTAGCGGGCTTCACAGATACGCAGTATTTT.

The chain couples TRBV10-3 to TRBJ2-3, with a possible D match to TRBD2 (5 bases). There are 16 residues in the CDR3. The germline CDR1 and CDR2 sequences are ENHRY and SYGVKD. Trimming shortened V by 5 bases and J by 4 bases, and 19 bases separated the two germline ends. CDR3 sequence (DNA): TGTGCCATCAGTAGAGAGGGTACGGCTGGGGCAGATACGCAGTATTTT. Its protein product is CAISREGTAGADTQYF.

The CDR3 loop is CASSFSSVETQYF. The CDR3 nucleotides are TGTGCCAGCAGCTTTTCTAGCGTGGAGACCCAGTACTTC. The chain uses TRBV7-3 and TRBJ2-5, with D possibly being TRBD2 (6 bases). The CDR3 is made up of 13 amino acids. The ends were cut back, 3 bases at V and 5 bases at J, with 10 bases in the middle. The germline V gene encodes CDR1 SGHTA and CDR2 FQGTGA. The entire variable domain, with the rest obtained from reference TRBV7-3 and TRBJ2-5, is as follows: GAGVSQTPSNKVTEKGKYVELRCDPISGHTALYWYRQSLGQGPEFLIYFQGTGAADDSGLPNDRFFAVRPEGSVSTLKIQRTERGDSAVYLCASSFSSVETQYFGPGTRLLVL.

V is TRBV5-6 and J is TRBJ2-7, with 14 positions matching TRBD2. From germline, CDR1 is SGHDT and CDR2 YYEEEE. After removal of 4 bases from V and 3 bases from J, the junction contained 12 bases not matched to a gene. This CDR3 has 18 residues. The CDR3: CASSTTSGRAFTLYEQYF. The CDR3 region has the DNA TGTGCCAGCAGCACGACTAGCGGGAGGGCCTTTACCCTCTACGAGCAGTACTTC.

The chain carries TRBV5-8 and TRBJ1-2; the D gene is possibly TRBD1 (5 bases). Per the germline V gene, CDR1 is SGHTS and CDR2 is YDEGEE. V gave up 2 bases and J gave up 6 bases, with 14 bases separating them. This CDR3 region has 14 residues. Here the CDR3 reads CASSFDRGRDGYTF. CDR3 nucleotides: TGTGCCAGCAGCTTCGATAGGGGAAGGGATGGCTACACCTTC.

The sample holds one count of this clone. The chain is built from TRBV6-6 and TRBJ2-2; maybe TRBD2 (6 bases). This CDR3 has 14 amino acids. The germline V gene has CDR1 MNHNY and CDR2 SVGAGI (reference sequence). V was cut by 2 bases and J by 7 bases, with 11 bases left in between. The CDR3 sequence: CASSYQGRIGELFF. The CDR3 DNA is TGTGCCAGCAGTTACCAAGGGAGGATCGGGGAGCTGTTTTTT.

The chain carries TRBV11-3 and TRBJ2-1, with 7 nucleotides matching TRBD1. V lost 5 bases and J lost 6; bases outside the gene matches: 10. Germline CDR1 SGHNT, CDR2 YENEEA. This CDR3 contains 15 residues. CDR3 sequence reads: CASSPGVYRGNEQFF. CDR3 coding DNA: TGTGCCAGCAGCCCCGGGGTATACAGGGGCAATGAGCAGTTCTTC.

The chain employs TRBV7-9 and TRBJ1-5, with unresolved D. This CDR3 has 15 residues. Trimming pared 0 bases from V and 2 bases from J, leaving 8 bases between. In germline, CDR1 is SEHNR, CDR2 FQNEAQ (reference sequence). The CDR3: CASSLALAGNQPQHF. CDR3 in DNA: TGTGCCAGCAGCTTAGCTTTGGCAGGCAATCAGCCCCAGCATTTT.

This clone occurred once. This rearrangement joins TRBV6-1 to TRBJ1-2; TRBD1 aligns across 7 bases. The CDR3 is 13 amino acids. Germline values: CDR1 MNHNS, CDR2 SASEGT. The trim removed 6 bases at V and 2 bases at J, leaving 3 bases unmatched. This CDR3 is CASRLDRNYGYTF. In DNA form, the CDR3 reads TGTGCCAGCAGGCTGGACAGGAACTATGGCTACACCTTC.

The chain joins TRBV24-1 to TRBJ2-2; TRBD1 agrees at 8 bases. Germline CDR1 is KGHDR and CDR2 is SFDVKD. V dropped 4 bases and J dropped 5; count of bases not matched to a gene: 11. This CDR3 has 17 residues. The CDR3, as DNA: TGTGCCACCAGTGACCCCCCCGGGACAGGAAAAACCGGGGAGCTGTTTTTT. Amino acid sequence: CATSDPPGTGKTGELFF.